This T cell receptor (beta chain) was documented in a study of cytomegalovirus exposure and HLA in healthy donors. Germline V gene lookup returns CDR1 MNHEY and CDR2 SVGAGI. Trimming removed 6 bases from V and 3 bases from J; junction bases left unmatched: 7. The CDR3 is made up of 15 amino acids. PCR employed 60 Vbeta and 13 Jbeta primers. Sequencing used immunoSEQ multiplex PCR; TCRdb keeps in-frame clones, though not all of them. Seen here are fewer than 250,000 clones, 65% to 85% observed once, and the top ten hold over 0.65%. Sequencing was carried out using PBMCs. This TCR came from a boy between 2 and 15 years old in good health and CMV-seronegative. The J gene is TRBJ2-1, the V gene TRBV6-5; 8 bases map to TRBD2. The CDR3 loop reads CASRTERGNYNEQFF. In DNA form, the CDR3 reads TGTGCCAGCAGAACCGAGCGGGGGAACTACAATGAGCAGTTCTTC.